This T cell receptor beta chain was profiled in a study of T cells expressing NK-cell markers. cDNA encoding TCR beta was synthesized via 5'RACE template switching incorporating UMIs. TCRdb re-called the 5' RACE reads; every CDR3 protein appears as one record, without DNA. In all, the sample yields some 450,000 distinct CDR3 sequences. Study outcomes and limitations: The dominant NKG2C+ clonotypes represented about 1.0-7.0% of CD8+ T cells in over 5 donors. One observes that, in a handful of donors, these clonotypes were also the leading ones within the CD3+CD56-NKG2C+ fraction.

This CDR3 contains 11 residues. Germline CDR1 and CDR2: MDHEN and SYDVKM. Notes on this clonotype: Its specificity is not known.

The specimen was blood T cells: a sorted CD56 or NKG2C T cell subset, CD4+ or CD8+ T cells, or bulk PBMC T cells (not recorded which). The chain couples TRBV28 to TRBJ2-5. The TCR comes from a woman between 18 and 75 years old in good health. CDR3 sequence: CASSVVETQYF.